These 32 T cell receptor beta chains came from one sample sequenced in a study of siplizumab effects on memory and regulatory T cells. TCRdb's copy holds only in-frame clones and misses some; the assay was immunoSEQ multiplex PCR. Among approximately 100,000 clones listed, 93% were seen once. The material sequenced was Tregs sorted from blood. All receptors derive from a human donor in good health.

This chain uses TRBV29-1 with TRBJ2-7, with TRBD1 matching 10 bases. This CDR3 is 14 amino acids long. From germline, CDR1 is SQVTM and CDR2 ANQGSEA. Trimming took 7 bases from V and 5 from J; bases not matched to a gene: 11. The CDR3 coding sequence is TGCAGCGCCGCGGGGGACAGGGGTTTGCACGAGCAGTACTTC. It encodes CSAAGDRGLHEQYF.

The V gene is TRBV5-6, the J gene TRBJ2-5; D is unclear. V lost 3 bases and J 4 bases, leaving 4 bases between the germline ends. Germline CDR1 SGHDT, CDR2 YYEEEE. This CDR3 region has 11 residues. The CDR3 bases are TGTGCCAGCAGCTGGGCAGAGACCCAGTACTTC. Translation gives CASSWAETQYF.

This chain uses TRBV4-1 with TRBJ2-3; D is unresolved. V was clipped by 0 bases and J by 4 bases, with 5 bases between them. CDR1 MGHRA and CDR2 YSYEKL come from the germline V gene. This CDR3 has 13 amino acids. DNA of the CDR3: TGCGCCAGCAGCCAAGACCCCCCAGATACGCAGTATTTT. Protein product: CASSQDPPDTQYF.

The J gene is TRBJ2-7, the V gene TRBV5-1; no firm D call. Trimming shortened V by 7 bases and J by 4 bases, and 12 bases separated the two germline ends. The CDR3 contains 12 residues. Germline assignment: CDR1 SGHRS and CDR2 YFSETQ. DNA of the CDR3: TGCGCCAGCTTCCAAATCCAGTACGAGCAGTACTTC. It codes for CASFQIQYEQYF. Complete variable domain (other parts from reference TRBV5-1 and TRBJ2-7): KAGVTQTPRYLIKTRGQQVTLSCSPISGHRSVSWYQQTPGQGLQFLFEYFSETQRNKGNFPGRFSGRQFSNSRSEMNVSTLELGDSALYLCASFQIQYEQYFGPGTRLTVT.

This CDR3 is CASSVVVGNTIYF. The CDR3 DNA sequence: TGTGCCAGCAGCGTAGTTGTTGGAAACACCATATATTTT. The rearrangement links TRBV9 to TRBJ1-3; D ambiguous. With 0 bases removed from V and 3 bases from J, the gap between germline ends came to 4 bases. CDR3 length: 13 amino acids. The germline CDR1 and CDR2 sequences are SGDLS and YYNGEE.

J is TRBJ2-6 and V is TRBV18, with D hard to call. Germline V gene sequence: CDR1 KGHSH, CDR2 LQKENI. Trimming cost V 0 bases and J 0 bases, with 3 bases left between them. The CDR3 is 15 residues long. CDR3 loop: CASSPPRSGANVLTF. DNA for the CDR3: TGTGCCAGCTCACCACCACGCTCTGGGGCCAACGTCCTGACTTTC.

The genes are TRBV6-1 and TRBJ1-2; no clear D gene. CDR1 is MNHNS and CDR2 is SASEGT in the germline V gene. The V and J ends lost 7 bases and 4 bases respectively, with 13 bases between them. This CDR3 has 13 residues. CDR3 residues: CASITVYPYGYTF. DNA for the CDR3: TGTGCCAGCATAACAGTATACCCCTATGGCTACACCTTC.

This clone has only a few counts. The V gene is TRBV5-6, the J gene TRBJ1-6; 9 nucleotides line up with TRBD1. This CDR3 has 15 residues. The V segment lost 0 bases and the J segment 10 bases; nucleotides outside the gene matches: 5. The V gene's germline CDR1 is SGHDT and CDR2 YYEEEE. CDR3 protein: CASSLGTGAESPLHF. CDR3 sequence (DNA): TGTGCCAGCAGCTTGGGGACAGGGGCGGAATCACCCCTCCACTTT.

This clone has a single count. The chain uses TRBV6-5 and TRBJ1-2; D is ambiguous. The CDR3 sequence is 13 residues long. Trimming stripped 6 bases from V and 8 bases from J, with 16 bases between. Looked up from germline, CDR1 is MNHEY and CDR2 is SVGAGI. This chain's CDR3 is CASRTVGSRGYTF. CDR3 DNA: TGTGCCAGCAGAACCGTTGGGAGCAGGGGCTACACCTTC.

The chain uses TRBV7-8 and TRBJ1-2; no firm D call. CDR3 size: 13 residues. Germline V gene sequence: CDR1 SGHVS, CDR2 FQNEAQ. The V end was cut by 4 bases, the J end by 6 bases, with 12 bases between. For the CDR3, the DNA is TGTGCCAGCAGCTCCACCGAGGGAAATGGCTACACCTTC. Translated, it gives CASSSTEGNGYTF.

The CDR3 DNA reads as TGTGCCAGCAGTGAAGCAGCAGGGAGCTCCTATAATTCACCCCTCCACTTT. It translates to CASSEAAGSSYNSPLHF. The V call is TRBV6-1, the J call TRBJ1-6; tentative D call: TRBD1 (5 bases). CDR3 size: 17 residues. Germline CDR1 reads MNHNS; CDR2 reads SASEGT. V shed 0 bases and J shed 0 bases, with 9 bases lying between them.

The rearrangement joins TRBV5-1 to TRBJ1-2, with D possibly being TRBD1 (5 bases). Germline V lookup: CDR1 SGHRS, CDR2 YFSETQ. The CDR3 runs to 13 residues. V was pared by 4 bases and J by 5 bases, with 12 bases between. CDR3 region: CASSLDSPYGYTF. The DNA of the CDR3 is TGCGCCAGCAGCCTCGACAGCCCTTATGGCTACACCTTC.

Remarks on this clone: Other DNA variants within this sample encode the same CDR3. The rearrangement joins TRBV7-9 to TRBJ2-7, with 8 positions matching TRBD1. This CDR3 is 14 amino acids long. The junction had 5 bases not matched to a gene; V was cut back by 4 bases and J by 3 bases. Germline V CDR1 and CDR2: SEHNR, FQNEAQ (reference sequence). This chain's CDR3 is CASSSGTGDYEQYF. In DNA form, the CDR3 reads TGTGCCAGCAGCTCCGGGACAGGCGACTACGAGCAGTACTTC.

This clone is a singleton in its sample. The chain has TRBV29-1 and TRBJ1-1; TRBD1 matches at 8 bases. CDR3 length: 17 residues. Germline CDR1 is SQVTM and CDR2 is ANQGSEA. The trim removed 0 bases at V and 6 bases at J, leaving 15 bases unmatched. The DNA for the CDR3 is TGCAGCGTTGAAGACTTTCCGGGCAGGGGGCGATCGGCTGAAGCTTTCTTT. Translation: CSVEDFPGRGRSAEAFF.

The chain couples TRBV6-4 to TRBJ1-3; D unresolved. Trimming removed 0 bases at V and 4 bases at J, with 10 bases between. This CDR3 region has 15 residues. CDR1 and CDR2 from the germline V gene are MRHNA and SNTAGT. The CDR3 sequence: CASSDSRRNGNTIYF. CDR3 DNA sequence: TGTGCCAGCAGTGACTCGCGCAGAAACGGAAACACCATATATTTT.

The chain carries TRBV18 and TRBJ2-3, with 11 nucleotides matching TRBD2. V was pared by 6 bases and J by 2 bases, with 10 bases of the junction left unmatched. The germline V gene encodes CDR1 KGHSH and CDR2 LQKENI. The CDR3 contains 17 residues. CDR3 loop: CASSPLTSGTNTDTQYF. The CDR3 region has the DNA TGTGCCAGCTCCCCGCTGACTAGCGGGACAAACACAGATACGCAGTATTTT.

V gene TRBV6-6 combines with J gene TRBJ2-2; unclear D gene. This CDR3 contains 13 residues. With 7 bases removed from V and 1 base from J, the gap between germline ends came to 7 bases. Germline CDR1 is MNHNY and CDR2 is SVGAGI (reference sequence). In DNA form, the CDR3 reads TGTGCCAGCACGGGCAGGAACACCGGGGAGCTGTTTTTT. It codes for CASTGRNTGELFF.

This clone occurred once. The chain links TRBV30 to TRBJ1-6; 10 bases map to TRBD1. Trimming took 0 bases from V and 9 from J; bases not matched to a gene: 5. CDR1 and CDR2 from the germline V gene are GTSNPN and SVGIG (reference sequence). The CDR3 spans 15 residues. The CDR3 protein is CAWSVQTGGRSPLHF. The CDR3 DNA reads as TGTGCCTGGAGTGTACAGACAGGGGGCCGTTCACCCCTCCACTTT.

This clone showed up just a few times. CDR3 bases: TGTGCCTGGAGTGGTCGGGAATTTAACTATGGCTACACCTTC. Protein: CAWSGREFNYGYTF. The chain carries TRBV30 and TRBJ1-2; D unclear. The germline CDR1 and CDR2 sequences are GTSNPN and SVGIG (reference sequence). Trimming shortened V by 1 base and J by 1 base, and 10 bases separated the two germline ends. This CDR3 is 14 amino acids long.

The V gene is TRBV29-1, the J gene TRBJ1-2, with unresolved D. The CDR3 covers 12 residues. Trimming left V 6 bases short and J 4 bases short, with 12 bases between. CDR1 SQVTM and CDR2 ANQGSEA come from the germline V gene. In DNA, the CDR3 is TGCAGCGTAAGCGGGTCCAGCTATGGCTACACCTTC. Protein sequence: CSVSGSSYGYTF.

The chain joins TRBV11-3 to TRBJ1-1; D remains unclear. Germline lookup yields CDR1 SGHNT and CDR2 YENEEA. V was clipped by 5 bases and J by 1 base, with 14 bases between them. The CDR3 extends over 15 amino acids. CDR3 sequence (DNA): TGTGCCAGCAGCCGGGGTTCGGGTTCGAACACTGAAGCTTTCTTT. This gives the protein CASSRGSGSNTEAFF. Filled out from reference TRBV11-3 and TRBJ1-1, the complete variable domain reads EAGVVQSPRYKIIEKKQPVAFWCNPISGHNTLYWYLQNLGQGPELLIRYENEEAVDDSQLPKDRFSAERLKGVDSTLKIQPAELGDSAVYLCASSRGSGSNTEAFFGQGTRLTVV.

The chain links TRBV5-1 to TRBJ2-7; 7 positions agree with TRBD1. V lost 0 bases to trimming and J lost 5 bases; unmatched junction nucleotides: 2. This CDR3 is built from 13 residues. CDR1 is SGHRS, CDR2 YFSETQ, per germline. CDR3 in DNA: TGCGCCAGCAGCTTGGTCGGGACAGACGAGCAGTACTTC. Protein: CASSLVGTDEQYF.

The J gene is TRBJ1-2, the V gene TRBV5-1, with 9 bases that match TRBD1. Germline lookup yields CDR1 SGHRS and CDR2 YFSETQ. The CDR3 is 17 amino acids. V lost 0 bases to trimming and J lost 0 bases; unmatched junction nucleotides: 6. The CDR3 coding sequence is TGCGCCAGCAGCTTGGTACAGGGGGCTCTGGCTAACTATGGCTACACCTTC. Translation gives CASSLVQGALANYGYTF. Full variable domain (missing parts from reference TRBV5-1 and TRBJ1-2): KAGVTQTPRYLIKTRGQQVTLSCSPISGHRSVSWYQQTPGQGLQFLFEYFSETQRNKGNFPGRFSGRQFSNSRSEMNVSTLELGDSALYLCASSLVQGALANYGYTFGSGTRLTVV.

The V gene is TRBV19, the J gene TRBJ2-2; 7 bases are shared with TRBD1. Germline V gives CDR1 LNHDA, CDR2 SQIVND (reference sequence). The CDR3 sequence is 14 residues long. The ends lost 7 bases at V and 0 bases at J; junction bases unmatched: 2. The CDR3 bases are TGTGCCAGTATGGACAGGCCGAACACCGGGGAGCTGTTTTTT. Its protein is CASMDRPNTGELFF.

The V call is TRBV6-5, the J call TRBJ1-1; no reliable D call. Looked up from germline, CDR1 is MNHEY and CDR2 is SVGAGI. With 5 bases removed from V and 2 bases from J, the gap between germline ends came to 12 bases. This CDR3 is built from 14 residues. The CDR3 coding sequence is TGTGCCAGCAGTACTGGACGGTCTAACACTGAAGCTTTCTTT. Amino acids: CASSTGRSNTEAFF.

A single count supports this clone. J is TRBJ1-2 and V is TRBV5-1, with D hard to call. The CDR3 spans 17 residues. Germline-derived CDR1 and CDR2 are SGHRS and YFSETQ. Trimming removed 1 base from V and 5 bases from J, with 21 bases in between. DNA for the CDR3: TGCGCCAGCAGCTTGTCGTGGCAGCCGAGTTCCGCGTATGGCTACACCTTC. It encodes CASSLSWQPSSAYGYTF.

The chain has TRBV7-2 and TRBJ2-7, with TRBD2 matching over 9 bases. CDR3 length equals 16 residues. With 4 bases clipped from V and 0 bases from J, the junction kept 7 bases outside the gene matches. Per the germline V gene, CDR1 is SGHTA and CDR2 is FQGNSA. CDR3 sequence (DNA): TGTGCCAGCAGCTCTCCCCTAGCGGGGATCTCCTACGAGCAGTACTTC. This codes for CASSSPLAGISYEQYF.

The CDR3 sequence: CASSYSFRSQAFF. The CDR3 nucleotides are TGTGCCAGCAGTTACTCGTTTAGGAGCCAGGCTTTCTTT. V usage is TRBV6-5 and J usage is TRBJ1-1; D remains ambiguous. This CDR3 is built from 13 residues. Germline CDR1 and CDR2: MNHEY and SVGAGI. V was clipped by 0 bases and J by 11 bases, with 13 bases between them.

V usage is TRBV21-1 and J usage is TRBJ1-6. TRBV21-1 is an annotated pseudogene. The CDR3 consists of 14 residues. DNA of the CDR3: TGTGCCAGCAGCGCCCCCGGTGGGGATTCACCCCTCCACTTT. Translation: CASSAPGGDSPLHF.

This chain uses TRBV25-1 with TRBJ2-1, with 16 bases fitting TRBD2. The V segment lost 1 base and the J segment 8 bases; nucleotides outside the gene matches: 2. This CDR3 spans 16 amino acids. Germline V gene lookup returns CDR1 MGHDK and CDR2 SYGVNS. The DNA for the CDR3 is TGTGCCAGCAGTGAATTCGGGACTAGCGGGAGGGATGAGCAGTTCTTC. Its protein is CASSEFGTSGRDEQFF.

The chain recombines TRBV4-1 with TRBJ1-5; D is perhaps TRBD1 (6 bases). CDR1 MGHRA and CDR2 YSYEKL come from the germline V gene. The CDR3 is made up of 19 amino acids. V was trimmed by 0 bases and J by 4 bases, leaving 22 bases between them. CDR3 sequence (DNA): TGCGCCAGCAGCCAAGATGGGGGGCAGGGAGTATCCATAAATCAGCCCCAGCATTTT. Protein product: CASSQDGGQGVSINQPQHF.

The chain's CDR3 is CASSVSGTAYEQYF. The CDR3 region has the DNA TGTGCCAGCAGCGTGTCCGGGACAGCCTACGAGCAGTACTTC. The chain employs TRBV9 and TRBJ2-7; 7 bases are a match to TRBD1. The CDR3 sequence is 14 residues long. The V and J ends lost 2 bases and 2 bases, in that order; junction bases with no gene match: 4. Per the germline V gene, CDR1 is SGDLS and CDR2 is YYNGEE.